The table lists the clone carrying this TCR beta chain with many counts. Each CDR3 protein gets one entry after TCRdb re-called the reads with MiXCR. The sample has 210,000 or so distinct CDR3 sequences; approximately 7% are singletons. V lost 6 bases, J lost 5 bases, and 10 bases lay in between. From germline, CDR1 is MNHEY and CDR2 SVGEGT. The CDR3 has 12 amino acids. This entry comes from a study of T cell repertoires in cytomegalovirus infection. Input material: PBMCs. The sequence was collected from a human donor in good health (CMV status not recorded). Some clones in this sample may be carry-over from other donors' samples. The V gene is TRBV6-2 or TRBV6-3, the J gene TRBJ2-5; no reliable D call. CDR3: CASRSSAETQYF. The DNA for the CDR3 is TGTGCCAGCAGATCCTCTGCGGAGACCCAGTACTTC.